The rows below give T cell receptor beta chains drawn from one sample of a study of T cell repertoires in cytomegalovirus infection. TCRdb independently ran MiXCR on the reads; one entry per CDR3 protein. The data hold approximately 590,000 distinct CDR3 sequences, with 40% observed a single time. For these TCRs, the target antigens are not known. The sequencing here drew on cultured PBMCs, taken from culture after CMV antigen stimulation. The receptor set was obtained from a human donor in good health (CMV status not recorded). Some clones in this sample may be carry-over from other donors' samples. CDR3s include the opening cysteine and the closing phenylalanine or tryptophan. The D gene is left open where the match is weak. Size values are once, few and many counts, or a class for expanded clones, and some rows have none.

V gene	J gene	D gene	clone size	CDR3 DNA	CDR3 protein
TRBV7-4	TRBJ2-7	TRBD2	.	TGTGCCAGCAGCGATACTAGCGGGAGAGGGTACGAGCAGTACTTC	CASSDTSGRGYEQYF
TRBV7-2	TRBJ1-5	.	many	TGTGCCAGCAGCCCAGCAGGGGATCAGCCCCAGCATTTT	CASSPAGDQPQHF
TRBV5-1	TRBJ2-4	.	.	TGCGCCAGCAGCTTGGAGTCAGCTCTAGCCAAAAACATTCAGTACTTC	CASSLESALAKNIQYF
TRBV11-2	TRBJ2-1	TRBD2	.	TGTGCCAGCAGCTTGACGGGGACTAGCAACAATGAGCAGTTCTTC	CASSLTGTSNNEQFF
TRBV12-3/TRBV12-4	TRBJ2-5	.	few	TGTGCCAGCAGTTTATATTCAGATCAAGAGACCCAGTACTTC	CASSLYSDQETQYF
TRBV14	TRBJ1-1	.	.	TGTGCCAGCAGCCAGACGAGGAACACTGAAGCTTTCTTT	CASSQTRNTEAFF
TRBV7-9	TRBJ2-1	.	.	TGTGCCAGCAGCTCGCCCCTTGGAGGGCGGCAGTTCTTC	CASSSPLGGRQFF
TRBV10-3	TRBJ2-1	TRBD2	.	TGTGCCATATTAGCGGGACGCTCCTACAATGAGCAGTTCTTC	CAILAGRSYNEQFF
TRBV20-1	TRBJ2-4	TRBD2	many	TGCAGTGCTAGGGCGACTAGCGGGGGTAGCGACATTCAGTACTTC	CSARATSGGSDIQYF
TRBV10-3	TRBJ2-1	TRBD2	few	TGTGCCATCAACGAGCCGGGACTAGCGGGGGTAAGCTCCTACAATGAGCAGTTCTTC	CAINEPGLAGVSSYNEQFF
TRBV11-2	TRBJ2-7	.	.	TGTGCCAGCAGCATGACGACCTACGAGCAGTACTTC	CASSMTTYEQYF
TRBV7-2	TRBJ2-7	.	.	TGTGCCAGCAGCTTAGAGGGCTTGGGCGAGCAGTACTTC	CASSLEGLGEQYF
TRBV4-1	TRBJ2-4	.	few	TGCGCCAGCAGCCAAACAGGGTCGAACATTCAGTACTTC	CASSQTGSNIQYF
TRBV7-8	TRBJ2-3	.	few	TGTGCCAGCTTCGAATTAGGGCGCGCAGATACGCAGTATTTT	CASFELGRADTQYF
TRBV28	TRBJ1-1	.	.	TGTGCCAGCAGTTCCAGCAGGGCGGAGAGGAACACTGAAGCTTTCTTT	CASSSSRAERNTEAFF
TRBV6-5	TRBJ1-2	.	.	TGTGCCAGCAGTAGCTATAACTATGGCTACACCTTC	CASSSYNYGYTF
TRBV7-7	TRBJ2-5	TRBD1	.	TGTGCCAGCAGTTTAGCAGCCGGGACAGGCACCGGTGGGACCCAGTACTTC	CASSLAAGTGTGGTQYF
TRBV6-1	TRBJ2-7	.	few	TGTGCCAGCAGTGACAGGCGCCCTCCCTACGAGCAGTACTTC	CASSDRRPPYEQYF
TRBV27	TRBJ2-7	.	.	TGTGCCAGCAGTGAAAGCTGGAATGCCTACGAGCAGCAGTACTTC	CASSESWNAYEQQYF
TRBV7-2	TRBJ2-1	TRBD2	few	TGTGCCAGCAGCTTGGGGACTACATCCTACAATGAGCAGTTCTTC	CASSLGTTSYNEQFF
TRBV7-8	TRBJ2-7	.	.	TGTGCCAGCACCTTGGGGAGCTCCTACGAGCAGTACTTC	CASTLGSSYEQYF
TRBV3-1	TRBJ1-1	TRBD1	once	TGTGCCAGCAGCCCCCGGGACAGGGCTGTTATGTTTTTCAGGAGCACTGAAGCTTTCTTT	CASSPRDRAVMFFRSTEAFF
TRBV6-1	TRBJ1-1	.	few	TGTGCCAGCAGTGACCTCAACAGGGCGACCACTGAAGCTTTCTTT	CASSDLNRATTEAFF
TRBV20-1	TRBJ2-1	.	.	TGCAGTGCTAGAAGAATGGACTACAATGAGCAGTTCTTC	CSARRMDYNEQFF
TRBV6-1	TRBJ2-7	TRBD2	.	TGTGCCAGCAGTTACAGGGGGACTAGCGTAAGGAACGAGCAGTACTTC	CASSYRGTSVRNEQYF
TRBV11-2	TRBJ2-3	.	.	TGTGCCAGCAGCTTAGATCGAACTACCGATACGCAGTATTTT	CASSLDRTTDTQYF
TRBV20-1	TRBJ1-4	.	.	TGCAGTGCTAGTCCTTACAGGGCTGGCCTCCTGGGAACTAATGAAAAACTGTTTTTT	CSASPYRAGLLGTNEKLFF
TRBV7-2	TRBJ2-2	.	.	TGTGCCAGCAGCTCCCGTGGTAGCTCCACCGGGGAGCTGTTTTTT	CASSSRGSSTGELFF
TRBV29-1	TRBJ2-1	TRBD2	once	TGCAGCGGAACTAGCGGGGTTGTCGCCGAGCAGTTCTTC	CSGTSGVVAEQFF
TRBV2	TRBJ2-6	.	once	TGTGCCATCCTGGGGCGGGATTCTGGGGCCAACGTCCTGACTTTC	CAILGRDSGANVLTF
TRBV27	TRBJ2-3	TRBD2	.	TGTGCCAGCCTGGCTAGCGGGGGCACAGATACGCAGTATTTT	CASLASGGTDTQYF
TRBV6-2/TRBV6-3	TRBJ2-5	TRBD1	few	TGTGCCAGCAGCCGGGACAGGGAGAGGACAGAGACCCAGTACTTC	CASSRDRERTETQYF
TRBV7-2	TRBJ2-1	.	few	TGTGCCAGCAGCCCACAAGGGCAGCAATCCTACAATGAGCAGTTCTTC	CASSPQGQQSYNEQFF
TRBV6-1	TRBJ2-3	.	few	TGTGCCAGCAGGAGGGGGGGGACCACAGATACGCAGTATTTT	CASRRGGTTDTQYF
TRBV2	TRBJ1-1	.	.	TGTGCCAGCAGTGAACAGGGATACCAAGCTTTCTTT	CASSEQGYQAFF
TRBV5-4	TRBJ1-2	.	few	TGTGCCAGCAGCCTCGCCCAGACATATGGCTACACCTTC	CASSLAQTYGYTF
TRBV20-1	TRBJ2-1	.	few	TGCAGTGCCTCGAGGAGCTCCTACAATGAGCAGTTCTTC	CSASRSSYNEQFF
TRBV2	TRBJ2-2	TRBD1	.	TGTGCCAGCAGTCCCTTGACAGGGCAGACCGGGGAGCTGTTTTTT	CASSPLTGQTGELFF
TRBV4-1	TRBJ2-7	.	.	TGTGCCAGCAGCCAAGAAAGGGTGACCCCTAACTACGAGCAGTACTTC	CASSQERVTPNYEQYF
TRBV12-3/TRBV12-4	TRBJ1-2	TRBD1	few	TGTGCCAGCAGTTTTGGGACAGGGCAGTATGGCTACACCTTC	CASSFGTGQYGYTF
TRBV7-2	TRBJ2-7	.	few	TGTGCCAGCAGCTTAGTAGTCGGGGACTACGAGCAGTACTTC	CASSLVVGDYEQYF
TRBV7-7	TRBJ2-5	.	.	TGTGCCAGCAGCTTACAGGGGGGGCTCGCGGAGACCCAGTACTTC	CASSLQGGLAETQYF
TRBV2	TRBJ2-7	TRBD1	.	TGTGCCAGCAGCCGACAGGGGGGGAGAAGCGAGCAGTACTTC	CASSRQGGRSEQYF
TRBV12-3/TRBV12-4	TRBJ2-3	TRBD2	few	TGTGCCAGCAGTCCAAATTCAGCGGGACTCACAGATACGCAGTATTTT	CASSPNSAGLTDTQYF
TRBV27	TRBJ2-4	TRBD2	.	TGTGCCTCACCCGGGGCGGGGGGGCCCCTAGCCAAAAACATTCAGTACTTC	CASPGAGGPLAKNIQYF
TRBV20-1	TRBJ2-1	.	.	TGCAGGGTCGCTAGGGGCCTCGGTGAGCAGTTCTTC	CRVARGLGEQFF
TRBV7-6	TRBJ2-1	TRBD1	.	TGTGCCAGCAGCTTAGGGATAACCGGGACAGGGTATGGGAATGAGCAGTTCTTC	CASSLGITGTGYGNEQFF
TRBV7-9	TRBJ1-1	.	few	TGTGCCAGCAGCCCCCGGCTGAACACTGAAGCTTTCTTT	CASSPRLNTEAFF
TRBV18	TRBJ2-7	.	.	TGTGCCAGCTCCGGGAATCGGGGGAACTACGAGCAGTACTTC	CASSGNRGNYEQYF
TRBV7-2	TRBJ2-7	TRBD1	few	TGTGCCAGCAGCTCCGTCAGGGGGCCCCACGAGCAGTACTTC	CASSSVRGPHEQYF
TRBV7-6	TRBJ1-6	.	.	TGTGCCAGCAGCTTAGCCCCCCCGGGAGCACCCCTCCACTTT	CASSLAPPGAPLHF
TRBV12-3/TRBV12-4	TRBJ1-1	.	few	TGTGCCACCTCGTTGGGGAGGTTAGCCGATGAAGCTTTCTTT	CATSLGRLADEAFF
TRBV20-1	TRBJ2-1	.	.	TGCAGTGCTAGATTCGTGGGGTGGAGCTCCTACAATGAGCAGTTCTTC	CSARFVGWSSYNEQFF